This T cell receptor (beta chain) was sequenced in a study of CD8 T cells in ankylosing spondylitis. Germline V CDR1 and CDR2: SGHVS, FQNEAQ. V lost 5 bases and J 0 bases, leaving 10 bases between the germline ends. The CDR3 extends over 14 amino acids. 5'-RACE, quantitative and with molecular barcodes, yielded the TCR beta libraries. TCRdb processed the 5' RACE reads anew with MiXCR; each CDR3 protein has one entry. The data contain roughly 230,000 distinct CDR3 sequences, about a sixth of them singletons. Study observations and caveats: Earlier authors reported some of these motif variants in reactive arthritis synovial fluid and blood.

Remarks on this clonotype: Its cognate antigen is unknown.

This sequence joins TRBV7-8 and TRBJ2-5; possible D gene TRBD1, 6 bases. The specimen was blood, either unsorted or a sorted T cell fraction (not recorded which). This receptor was obtained from a male donor with ankylosing spondylitis or in good health (not recorded which). The chain's CDR3 is CASSQTGYQETQYF. The CDR3 coding sequence is TGTGCCAGCAGCCAAACAGGGTACCAAGAGACCCAGTACTTC.